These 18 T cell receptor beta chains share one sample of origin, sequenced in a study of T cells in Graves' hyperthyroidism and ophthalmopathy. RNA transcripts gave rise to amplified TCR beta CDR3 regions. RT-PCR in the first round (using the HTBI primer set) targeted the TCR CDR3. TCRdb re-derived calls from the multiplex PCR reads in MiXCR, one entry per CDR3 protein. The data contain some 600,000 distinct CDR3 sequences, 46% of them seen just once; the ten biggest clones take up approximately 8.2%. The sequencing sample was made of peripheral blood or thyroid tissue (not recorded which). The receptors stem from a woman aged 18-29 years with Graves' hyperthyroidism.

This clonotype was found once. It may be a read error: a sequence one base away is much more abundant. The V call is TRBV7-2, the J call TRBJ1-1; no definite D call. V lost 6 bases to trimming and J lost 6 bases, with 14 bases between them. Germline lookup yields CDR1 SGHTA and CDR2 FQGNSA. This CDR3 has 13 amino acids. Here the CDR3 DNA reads TGTGCCAGCAGGTCCCTGATTAGCGCTGAAGCTTTCTTT. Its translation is CASRSLISAEAFF. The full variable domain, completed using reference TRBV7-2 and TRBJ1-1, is GAGVSQSPSNKVTEKGKDVELRCDPISGHTALYWYRQSLGQGLEFLIYFQGNSAPDKSGLPSDRFSAERTGGSVSTLTIQRTQQEDSAVYLCASRSLISAEAFFGQGTRLTVV.

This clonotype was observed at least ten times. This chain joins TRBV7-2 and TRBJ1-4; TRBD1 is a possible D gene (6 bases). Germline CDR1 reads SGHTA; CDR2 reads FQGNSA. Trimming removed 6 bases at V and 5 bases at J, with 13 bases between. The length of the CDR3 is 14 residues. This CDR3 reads CASSEDSENEKLFF. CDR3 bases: TGTGCCAGCAGTGAGGACAGCGAGAATGAAAAACTGTTTTTT.

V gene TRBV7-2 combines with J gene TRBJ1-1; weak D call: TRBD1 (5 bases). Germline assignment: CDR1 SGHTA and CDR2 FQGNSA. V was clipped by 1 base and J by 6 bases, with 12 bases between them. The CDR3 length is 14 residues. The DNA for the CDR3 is TGTGCCAGCAGCTTAGAGGCAGGGAGGGCTGAAGCTTTCTTT. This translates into CASSLEAGRAEAFF.

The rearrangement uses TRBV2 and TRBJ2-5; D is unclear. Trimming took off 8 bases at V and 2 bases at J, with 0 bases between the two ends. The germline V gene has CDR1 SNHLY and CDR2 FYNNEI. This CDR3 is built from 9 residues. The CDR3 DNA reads TGTGCCAGCCAAGAGACCCAGTACTTC. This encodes CASQETQYF.

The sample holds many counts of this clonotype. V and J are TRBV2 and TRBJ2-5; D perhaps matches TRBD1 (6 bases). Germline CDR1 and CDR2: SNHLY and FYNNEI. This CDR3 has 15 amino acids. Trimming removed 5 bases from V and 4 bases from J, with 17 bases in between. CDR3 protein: CASSSGTKVGETQYF. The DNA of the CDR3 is TGTGCCAGCAGTTCCGGGACAAAGGTCGGAGAGACCCAGTACTTC.

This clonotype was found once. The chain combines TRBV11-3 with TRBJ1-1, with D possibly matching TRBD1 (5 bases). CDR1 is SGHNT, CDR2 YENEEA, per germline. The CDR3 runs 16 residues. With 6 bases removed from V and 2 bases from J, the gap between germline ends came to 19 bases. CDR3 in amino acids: CASRTEGGLTNTEAFF. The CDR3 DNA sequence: TGTGCCAGCAGGACAGAGGGAGGATTGACAAACACTGAAGCTTTCTTT.

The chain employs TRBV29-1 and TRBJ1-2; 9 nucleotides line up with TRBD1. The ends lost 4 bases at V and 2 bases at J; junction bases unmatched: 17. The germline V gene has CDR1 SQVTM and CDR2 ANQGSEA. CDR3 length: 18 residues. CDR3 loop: CSVGFSPVFGTGNYGYTF. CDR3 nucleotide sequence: TGCAGCGTTGGGTTCTCACCTGTATTCGGGACAGGGAACTATGGCTACACCTTC.

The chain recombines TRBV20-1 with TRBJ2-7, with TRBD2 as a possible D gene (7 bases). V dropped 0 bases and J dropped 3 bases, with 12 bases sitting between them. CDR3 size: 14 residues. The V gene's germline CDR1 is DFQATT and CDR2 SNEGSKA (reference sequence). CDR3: CSARDGGDNYEQYF. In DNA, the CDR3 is TGCAGTGCTAGAGATGGGGGGGACAACTACGAGCAGTACTTC.

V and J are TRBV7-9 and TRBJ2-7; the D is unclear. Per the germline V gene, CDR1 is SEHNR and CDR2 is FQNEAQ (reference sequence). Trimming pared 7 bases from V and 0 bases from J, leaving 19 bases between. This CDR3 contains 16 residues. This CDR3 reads CASKSGIGSSSYEQYF. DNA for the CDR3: TGTGCCAGCAAGTCGGGTATCGGCAGCAGCTCCTACGAGCAGTACTTC. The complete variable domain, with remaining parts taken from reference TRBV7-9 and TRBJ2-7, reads DTGVSQNPRHKITKRGQNVTFRCDPISEHNRLYWYRQTLGQGPEFLTYFQNEAQLEKSRLLSDRFSAERPKGSFSTLEIQRTEQGDSAMYLCASKSGIGSSSYEQYFGPGTRLTVT.

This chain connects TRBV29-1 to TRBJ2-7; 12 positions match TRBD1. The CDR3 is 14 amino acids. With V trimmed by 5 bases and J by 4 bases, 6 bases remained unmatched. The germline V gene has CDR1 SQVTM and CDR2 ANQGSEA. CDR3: CSVLPGQGAYEQYF. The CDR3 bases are TGCAGCGTTCTACCGGGACAGGGGGCTTACGAGCAGTACTTC.

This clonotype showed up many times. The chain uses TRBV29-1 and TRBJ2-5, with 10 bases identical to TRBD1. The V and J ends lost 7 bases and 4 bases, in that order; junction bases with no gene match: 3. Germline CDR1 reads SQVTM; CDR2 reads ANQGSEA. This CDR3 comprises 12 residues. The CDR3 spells CSAWDRGETQYF. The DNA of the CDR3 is TGCAGCGCTTGGGACAGGGGAGAGACCCAGTACTTC.

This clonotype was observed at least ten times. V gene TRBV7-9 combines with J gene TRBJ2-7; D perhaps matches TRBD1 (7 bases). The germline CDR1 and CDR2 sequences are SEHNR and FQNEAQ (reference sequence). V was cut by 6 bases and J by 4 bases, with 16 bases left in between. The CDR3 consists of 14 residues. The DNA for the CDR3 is TGTGCCAGCAGATCAGGGGGAGGAGGGTACGAGCAGTACTTC. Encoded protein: CASRSGGGGYEQYF.

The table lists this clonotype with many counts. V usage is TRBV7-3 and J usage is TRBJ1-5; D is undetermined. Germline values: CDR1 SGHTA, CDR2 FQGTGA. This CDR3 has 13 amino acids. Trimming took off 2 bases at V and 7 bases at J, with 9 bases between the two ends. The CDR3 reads CASSLDASQPQHF. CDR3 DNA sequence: TGTGCCAGCAGCTTAGACGCCTCACAGCCCCAGCATTTT.

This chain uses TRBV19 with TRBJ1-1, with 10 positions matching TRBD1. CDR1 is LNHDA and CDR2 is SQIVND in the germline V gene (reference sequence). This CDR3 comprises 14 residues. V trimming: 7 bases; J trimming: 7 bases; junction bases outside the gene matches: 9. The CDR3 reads CASTLEGQGSEAFF. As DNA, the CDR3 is TGTGCCAGTACCCTAGAGGGACAGGGGAGTGAAGCTTTCTTT.

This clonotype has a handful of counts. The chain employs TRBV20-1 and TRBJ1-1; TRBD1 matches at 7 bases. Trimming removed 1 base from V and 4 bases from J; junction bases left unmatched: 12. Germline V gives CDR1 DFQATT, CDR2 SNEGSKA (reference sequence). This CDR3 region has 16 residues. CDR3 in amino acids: CSARVSQYRGLTEAFF. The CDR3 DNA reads TGCAGTGCTAGAGTGTCCCAGTACAGGGGACTCACTGAAGCTTTCTTT.

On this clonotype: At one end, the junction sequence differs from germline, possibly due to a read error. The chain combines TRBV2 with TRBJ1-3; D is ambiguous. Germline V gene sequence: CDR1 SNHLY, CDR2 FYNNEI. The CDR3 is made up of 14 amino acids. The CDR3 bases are TGTGCCAGCAGTGAAGCAGTCTCTGGAAACACCATGTATTTT. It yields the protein CASSEAVSGNTMYF.

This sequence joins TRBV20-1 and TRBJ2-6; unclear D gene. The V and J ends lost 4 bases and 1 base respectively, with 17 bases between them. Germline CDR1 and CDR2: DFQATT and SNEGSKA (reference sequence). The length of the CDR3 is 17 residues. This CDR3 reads CSAKAWESKSGANVLTF. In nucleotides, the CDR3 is TGCAGTGCTAAAGCCTGGGAATCGAAATCTGGGGCCAACGTCCTGACTTTC.

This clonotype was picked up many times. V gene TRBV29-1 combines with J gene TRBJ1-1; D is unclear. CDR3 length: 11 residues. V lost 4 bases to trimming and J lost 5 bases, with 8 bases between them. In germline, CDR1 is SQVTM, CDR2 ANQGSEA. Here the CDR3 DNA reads TGCAGCGTTGCTTTAGGGACTGAAGCTTTCTTT. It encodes CSVALGTEAFF.